This T cell receptor (beta chain) was recorded in a study of T-cell reconstitution after alpha-beta-depleted transplantation in children (dated by TCRdb to 2016 to 2018). Regarding the research as a whole: T-cell immune reconstitution after TCRalphabeta/CD19-depleted allogeneic hematopoietic cell transplantation in children was quantitatively tracked in the study by means of TCR repertoire profiling.

Results and caveats for the whole study, not just this receptor: Over the following months the frequencies of hyperexpanded clones went down, and after one year T-cell counts and TCRbeta diversity were mostly credited to newly produced T cells. The apparently early recovery of alphabetaT-cell counts about two months after transplant reportedly depended on only several hundred rapidly expanded clones that came from non-depleted graft cells. In some patients, the high TCRbeta diversity seen at day 60 was put down to recipient T cells and intrathymic progenitors that had survived conditioning.

The library was made by PCR. Instrument used: Illumina HiSeq 2500. TCR libraries were prepared with molecular barcoding, using unique molecular identifiers to normalize TCRbeta repertoire quantification. The public reads were reprocessed in TCRdb via fastp at Q25 and MiXCR, keeping in-frame beta chains. Each CDR3 protein gets just one entry, which takes the most common genes and DNA from the rows behind it. The sample has some 300,000 distinct CDR3 sequences on record, roughly 7.8% of them singletons. Over 7.5% of the sample is held by the ten biggest clonotypes. From the cysteine through the phenylalanine, the CDR3 covers 16 amino acids. Just the 48-base CDR3 DNA is kept, in frame starting at base 1. Based on the germline V gene, the CDR1 and CDR2 sequences are SGHDT and YYEEEE. This clonotype was seen more than once but under ten times. Its antigen is unknown. Just one base apart from a much larger clone, this may be a read error.

Reading the label with the study, this specimen's treatment or condition is: allogeneic hematopoietic cell transplantation with graft depleted of TCRalphabeta T cells and CD19 B cells. The transplant recipients were children given TCRalphabeta/CD19-depleted allogeneic hematopoietic cell grafts. Here the chain combines TRBV5-6 and TRBJ2-7; no D gene is confidently identified. This clonotype was obtained from a female patient between 2 and 10 years old who had a stem cell transplant for Fanconi anemia, so the T cells may come from the graft donor. The sequencing here drew on peripheral blood, taken 360 days after TCRalphabeta/CD19-depleted stem cell transplant. The encoded CDR3 is CASILLPLSPRKEQYF. Here is the DNA: TGTGCCAGCATCTTGCTCCCCCTTAGTCCTCGAAAGGAGCAGTACTTC.